This TCR beta chain was recorded in a study of cytomegalovirus exposure and HLA in healthy donors. Notes on the study in general: Later on, an analysis found that several of the most significant clusters appeared to be linked to common viral pathogens, which included parvovirus B19. It was reported in a later analysis that an Asian-associated ancestry cluster showed fewer N-insertions than the 666-donor mean. Later analysis suggested most CMV-associated TCR beta chains were HLA-restricted. The analysis excluded some indistinguishable V segments, including TRBV6-2 and TRBV6-3.

In its sample, this clone was seen once. Antigen specificity is unknown. PCR was performed using 60 Vbeta and 13 Jbeta primers. Some clones are missing from TCRdb's copy, which holds only in-frame ones; the method was immunoSEQ multiplex PCR. Of some 120,000 clones in the sample, roughly 85% were seen once. CDR3 length: 17 amino acids. Per germline, CDR1 SGHRS and CDR2 YFSETQ. V was pared by 4 bases and J by 5 bases, with 14 bases of the junction left unmatched. Material: PBMCs. The chain employs TRBV5-1 and TRBJ2-1, with 8 nucleotides matching TRBD2. This TCR was recovered from a woman between 40 and 55 years old in good health and CMV-seropositive. The CDR3 loop is CASSPGVGAGADNEQFF. CDR3 nucleotide sequence: TGCGCCAGCAGCCCCGGAGTAGGAGCGGGAGCAGACAATGAGCAGTTCTTC.